The T cell receptor (beta chain) described here comes from a study of vaccination and CD4 T cells after COVID-19. In germline, CDR1 is SGHTA, CDR2 FQGNSA. The CDR3 has 12 amino acids. V lost 7 bases to trimming and J lost 8 bases, with 14 bases between them. Treatment described: approximately 10-day PBMC culture with coronavirus spike peptide pools or control peptides (ViraFEST assay). This clonotype turned up a few times. No antigen is known for it. Oncomine TCR Beta short-read sequencing was applied to DNA from cultured CD4+ T cells. TCRdb passed the PCR reads through MiXCR, listing each CDR3 protein once. The sample consists of roughly 11,000 distinct CDR3 sequences, 50% of them appearing once.

The chain joins TRBV7-2 to TRBJ1-1, with D uncertain. The clonotype comes from a human donor who had recovered from COVID-19. The sequencing input was CD4+ T cells from blood, cultured in vitro. The CDR3 reads CASTPLSGEAFF. The CDR3 nucleotides are TGTGCCAGCACCCCTCTTTCGGGGGAAGCTTTCTTT.